This T cell receptor beta chain came from a study of cytomegalovirus exposure and HLA in healthy donors. Whole-study results and caveats: Cytomegalovirus association was assigned to more than 150 TCR beta chains.

Per germline, CDR1 LGHNA and CDR2 YNFKEQ. Trimming took 4 bases from V and 7 from J; bases not matched to a gene: 6. The CDR3 covers 14 residues. Data came from immunoSEQ multiplex PCR; TCRdb stores just in-frame clones and leaves some out. This sample has about 340,000 clones; approximately 90% occur once, and the top ten carry around 0.8%. A remark on this clone: Antigen: not known.

The sequencing sample was made of PBMCs. The origin of this receptor is a woman between 18 and 29 years old in good health and CMV-seronegative. The chain links TRBV4-2 to TRBJ1-4, with 7 bases fitting TRBD1. CDR3 region: CASSPGQIFEKLFF. In DNA, the CDR3 is TGTGCCAGCAGCCCGGGACAGATATTTGAAAAACTGTTTTTT.